This TCR beta chain was recorded in a study of blood T cell repertoires in COVID-19. Assay: immunoSEQ multiplex PCR; the TCRdb copy retains only in-frame clones and omits some. The data contain roughly 700,000 clones, 70% to 90% of them singletons. CDR3 length: 17 residues. Germline CDR1 is LGHNT and CDR2 is FRNRAP. Trimming removed 0 bases from V and 0 bases from J, with 14 bases in between. The TCR sequence derives from a woman aged 18-29 years with acute or convalescent COVID-19. The chain carries TRBV12-5 and TRBJ1-1; D may be TRBD1 (6 bases). Sequencing was done on a sample of peripheral blood. CDR3 sequence: CASGLVPGASLNTEAFF. CDR3 nucleotide sequence: TGTGCTAGTGGTTTGGTGCCAGGGGCCTCACTGAACACTGAAGCTTTCTTT. The whole variable domain, remainder taken from reference TRBV12-5 and TRBJ1-1, is DARVTQTPRHKVTEMGQEVTMRCQPILGHNTVFWYRQTMMQGLELLAYFRNRAPLDDSGMPKDRFSAEMPDATLATLKIQPSEPRDSAVYFCASGLVPGASLNTEAFFGQGTRLTVV.